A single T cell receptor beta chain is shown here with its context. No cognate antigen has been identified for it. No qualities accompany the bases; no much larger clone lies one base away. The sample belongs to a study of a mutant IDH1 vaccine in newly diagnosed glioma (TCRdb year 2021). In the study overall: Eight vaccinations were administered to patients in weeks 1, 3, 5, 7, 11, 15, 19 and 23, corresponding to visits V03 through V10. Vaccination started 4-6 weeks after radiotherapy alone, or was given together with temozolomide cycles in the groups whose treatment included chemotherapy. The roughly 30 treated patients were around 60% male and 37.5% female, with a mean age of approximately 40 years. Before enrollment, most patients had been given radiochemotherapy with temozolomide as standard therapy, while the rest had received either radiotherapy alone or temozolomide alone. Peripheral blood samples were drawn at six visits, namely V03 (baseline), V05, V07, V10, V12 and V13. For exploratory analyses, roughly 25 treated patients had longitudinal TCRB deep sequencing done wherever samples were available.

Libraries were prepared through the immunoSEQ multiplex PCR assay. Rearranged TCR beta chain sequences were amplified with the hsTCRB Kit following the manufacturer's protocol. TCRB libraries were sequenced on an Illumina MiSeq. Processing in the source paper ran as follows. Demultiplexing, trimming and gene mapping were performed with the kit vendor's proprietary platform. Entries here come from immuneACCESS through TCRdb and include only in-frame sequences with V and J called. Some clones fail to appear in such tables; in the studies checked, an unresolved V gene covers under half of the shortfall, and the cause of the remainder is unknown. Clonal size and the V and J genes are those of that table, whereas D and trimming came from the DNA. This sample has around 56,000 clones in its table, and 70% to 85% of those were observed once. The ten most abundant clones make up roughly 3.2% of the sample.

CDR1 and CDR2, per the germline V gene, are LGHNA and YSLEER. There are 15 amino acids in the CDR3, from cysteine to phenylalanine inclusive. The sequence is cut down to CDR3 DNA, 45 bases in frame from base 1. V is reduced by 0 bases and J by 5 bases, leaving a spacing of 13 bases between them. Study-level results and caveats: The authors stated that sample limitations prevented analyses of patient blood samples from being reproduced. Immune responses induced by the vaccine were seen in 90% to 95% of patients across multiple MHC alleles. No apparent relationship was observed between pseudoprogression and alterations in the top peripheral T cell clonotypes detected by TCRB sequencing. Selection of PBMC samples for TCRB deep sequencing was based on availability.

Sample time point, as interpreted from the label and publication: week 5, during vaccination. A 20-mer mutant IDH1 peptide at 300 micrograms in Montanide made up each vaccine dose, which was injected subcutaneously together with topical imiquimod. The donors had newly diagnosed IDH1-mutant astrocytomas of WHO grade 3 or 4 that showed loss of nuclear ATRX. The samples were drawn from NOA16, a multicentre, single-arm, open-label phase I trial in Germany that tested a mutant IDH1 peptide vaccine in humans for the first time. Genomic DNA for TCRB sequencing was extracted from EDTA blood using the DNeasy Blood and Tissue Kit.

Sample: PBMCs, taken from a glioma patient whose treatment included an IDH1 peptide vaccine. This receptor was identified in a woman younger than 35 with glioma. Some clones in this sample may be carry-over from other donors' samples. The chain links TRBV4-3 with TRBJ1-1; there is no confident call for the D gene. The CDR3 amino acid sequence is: CASSQDPAANTEAFF. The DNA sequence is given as TGCGCCAGCAGCCAAGATCCGGCGGCGAATACTGAAGCTTTCTTT.